This TCR beta chain was recovered during a study of T-cell reconstitution after alpha-beta-depleted transplantation in children. Study outcomes and limitations: T cells produced anew were the main source of T-cell counts and diversity one year after transplant. Alpha-beta T cells present about two months after transplant were reported to originate from several hundred expanded graft clones.

With regard to this clonotype: No antigen is known for it.

Molecular barcoding with unique molecular identifiers was used for the TCRbeta library. TCRdb independently ran MiXCR on the PCR reads; one entry per CDR3 protein. The sample has some 600,000 distinct CDR3 sequences; 10% to 15% are singletons. The CDR3 consists of 15 residues. The germline CDR1 and CDR2 sequences are SGHRS and YFSETQ. The V gene lost 0 bases and the J gene lost 4 bases, with 13 bases spanning the gap. This receptor was obtained from a male patient between 5 and 17 years old who had a stem cell transplant for acute myeloid leukemia, so the T cells may come from the graft donor. The chain combines TRBV5-1 with TRBJ1-2; tentative D call: TRBD1 (5 bases). The material was PBMCs, mostly from graft donor cells, obtained 360 days after TCRalphabeta/CD19-depleted stem cell transplant. DNA of the CDR3: TGCGCCAGCAGCTTGGAGGGCCAGGGAGTCTATGGCTACACCTTC. This gives the protein CASSLEGQGVYGYTF.